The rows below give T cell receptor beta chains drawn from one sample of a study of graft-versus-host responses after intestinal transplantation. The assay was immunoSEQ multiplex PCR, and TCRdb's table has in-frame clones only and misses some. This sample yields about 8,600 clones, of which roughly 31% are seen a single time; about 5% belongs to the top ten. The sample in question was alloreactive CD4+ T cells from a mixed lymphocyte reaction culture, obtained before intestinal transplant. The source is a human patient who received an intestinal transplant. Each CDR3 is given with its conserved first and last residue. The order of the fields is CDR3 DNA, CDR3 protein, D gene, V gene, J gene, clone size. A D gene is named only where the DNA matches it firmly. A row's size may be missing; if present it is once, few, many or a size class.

CDR3nt: TGTGCCAGCAGTGCTAGCGGGATGCGCTACAATGAGCAGTTCTTC
CDR3aa: CASSASGMRYNEQFF
d_gene: TRBD2
v_gene: TRBV2
j_gene: TRBJ2-1
abundance: few

CDR3nt: TGCAGTGCCCATTACAATGAGCAGTTCTTC
CDR3aa: CSAHYNEQFF
d_gene: .
v_gene: TRBV20-1
j_gene: TRBJ2-1
abundance: few

CDR3nt: TGTGCCAGCAGCTCAGGGTTCGAGCAGTACTTC
CDR3aa: CASSSGFEQYF
d_gene: .
v_gene: TRBV7-9
j_gene: TRBJ2-7
abundance: .

CDR3nt: TGTGCCAGCAGTAGGAGACTCGGCGGCTCACCCCTCCACTTT
CDR3aa: CASSRRLGGSPLHF
d_gene: .
v_gene: TRBV28
j_gene: TRBJ1-6
abundance: medium-sized

CDR3nt: TGCGCCAGCAGCCAGACATTGGACAGGGGAAATTCACCCCTCCACTTT
CDR3aa: CASSQTLDRGNSPLHF
d_gene: TRBD1
v_gene: TRBV4-3
j_gene: TRBJ1-6
abundance: few

CDR3nt: TGCGCCAGCAGCATTCGAGCAGGGGATCAGCCCCAGCATTTT
CDR3aa: CASSIRAGDQPQHF
d_gene: .
v_gene: TRBV5-1
j_gene: TRBJ1-5
abundance: once

CDR3nt: TGCGCCAGCAGCTTGGGGGGGGAAGAGACCCAGTACTTC
CDR3aa: CASSLGGEETQYF
d_gene: .
v_gene: TRBV5-1
j_gene: TRBJ2-5
abundance: .

CDR3nt: TGTGCCAGCAGAACAACAAGCGGGACAGGATGGGTCAATGAGCAGTTCTTC
CDR3aa: CASRTTSGTGWVNEQFF
d_gene: .
v_gene: TRBV28
j_gene: TRBJ2-1
abundance: .

CDR3nt: TGCGCCAGCAGCCAAGATCGATTGTGGACTAGCGGGATAACAGATACGCAGTATTTT
CDR3aa: CASSQDRLWTSGITDTQYF
d_gene: TRBD2
v_gene: TRBV4-1
j_gene: TRBJ2-3
abundance: few

CDR3nt: TGTGCCAGCTCGACCCAGCGAATAAGCACAGATACGCAGTATTTT
CDR3aa: CASSTQRISTDTQYF
d_gene: .
v_gene: TRBV18
j_gene: TRBJ2-3
abundance: few

CDR3nt: TGTGCCAGCAGCTCTGCGTCCAGGAGCAATCAGCCCCAGCATTTT
CDR3aa: CASSSASRSNQPQHF
d_gene: .
v_gene: TRBV11-3
j_gene: TRBJ1-5
abundance: .

CDR3nt: TGTGCCAGCAGAAGGACTAGCGGGTTCTACGAGCAGTACTTC
CDR3aa: CASRRTSGFYEQYF
d_gene: TRBD2
v_gene: TRBV6-6
j_gene: TRBJ2-7
abundance: medium-sized

CDR3nt: TGTGCCAGCAGTGATTGGGCCGGAATGAACACTGAAGCTTTCTTT
CDR3aa: CASSDWAGMNTEAFF
d_gene: .
v_gene: TRBV6-1
j_gene: TRBJ1-1
abundance: .

CDR3nt: TGTGCCAGCAGCCCGGGACAGGGCTACGAGCAGTACTTC
CDR3aa: CASSPGQGYEQYF
d_gene: TRBD1
v_gene: TRBV11-3
j_gene: TRBJ2-7
abundance: .

CDR3nt: TGTGCCAGTAGTGTACAGGGGGGCGGTGTAGAGACCCAGTACTTC
CDR3aa: CASSVQGGGVETQYF
d_gene: TRBD1
v_gene: TRBV19
j_gene: TRBJ2-5
abundance: .

CDR3nt: TGTGCCAGCAGCCCGGGGGGTGGGTCCGCACACTATGGCTACACCTTC
CDR3aa: CASSPGGGSAHYGYTF
d_gene: .
v_gene: TRBV5-6
j_gene: TRBJ1-2
abundance: .

CDR3nt: TGCACCAGCAGACATCGGGGTTTGTGGCGAAAGACCTATGGCTACACCTTC
CDR3aa: CTSRHRGLWRKTYGYTF
d_gene: .
v_gene: TRBV1
j_gene: TRBJ1-2
abundance: .

CDR3nt: TGTGCCAGCACCGGACAGGGCACAGCTCAGGAGACCCAGTACTTC
CDR3aa: CASTGQGTAQETQYF
d_gene: TRBD1
v_gene: TRBV2
j_gene: TRBJ2-5
abundance: few

CDR3nt: TGTGCCAGCAGCTGGGGGGTGCTCAATGAAAAACTGTTTTTT
CDR3aa: CASSWGVLNEKLFF
d_gene: .
v_gene: TRBV11-2
j_gene: TRBJ1-4
abundance: few

CDR3nt: TGTGCCAGCAGTTTAAGGGTTCGGGGACAGGGGAACTACAATGAGCAGTTCTTC
CDR3aa: CASSLRVRGQGNYNEQFF
d_gene: TRBD1
v_gene: TRBV27
j_gene: TRBJ2-1
abundance: few

CDR3nt: TGCGCCAGCAGTCTGGTCAGCTCTGGAAACACCATATATTTT
CDR3aa: CASSLVSSGNTIYF
d_gene: .
v_gene: TRBV5-1
j_gene: TRBJ1-3
abundance: .

CDR3nt: TGTGCCAGCAGACCTAATTGGGCTAGCCACGAGCAGTACTTC
CDR3aa: CASRPNWASHEQYF
d_gene: .
v_gene: TRBV7-9
j_gene: TRBJ2-7
abundance: .

CDR3nt: TGTGCCAGCTCACCAGTGACAGGGTACCTAACGTCCCAGTACTTC
CDR3aa: CASSPVTGYLTSQYF
d_gene: TRBD1
v_gene: TRBV18
j_gene: TRBJ2-5
abundance: .

CDR3nt: TGTGCCAGTAGTATAAGCGGACAGGCGCGTTCACCCCTCCACTTT
CDR3aa: CASSISGQARSPLHF
d_gene: TRBD1
v_gene: TRBV19
j_gene: TRBJ1-6
abundance: .

CDR3nt: TGCAGTGCTAGATCCGGGATCGGGCAGTACTTC
CDR3aa: CSARSGIGQYF
d_gene: .
v_gene: TRBV20-1
j_gene: TRBJ2-7
abundance: .

CDR3nt: TGTGCCAGTAGTATAGAGGGGGGTCGTGGCACCGGGGAGCTGTTTTTT
CDR3aa: CASSIEGGRGTGELFF
d_gene: .
v_gene: TRBV19
j_gene: TRBJ2-2
abundance: .

CDR3nt: TGCAGCGTTGCTAGCGGGGGGCGGAGCACAGATACGCAGTATTTT
CDR3aa: CSVASGGRSTDTQYF
d_gene: TRBD2
v_gene: TRBV29-1
j_gene: TRBJ2-3
abundance: .

CDR3nt: TGTGCCAGCCAGTTAATAGCGGGGGTCAACTACGAGCAGTACTTC
CDR3aa: CASQLIAGVNYEQYF
d_gene: TRBD2
v_gene: TRBV6-6
j_gene: TRBJ2-7
abundance: few

CDR3nt: TGTGCCAGCAGTTCGACGACTGCGAGCTCTGGAAACACCATATATTTT
CDR3aa: CASSSTTASSGNTIYF
d_gene: .
v_gene: TRBV6-7
j_gene: TRBJ1-3
abundance: .

CDR3nt: TGTGCCAGCAGCCAGAGGACTAGCGGGAGGGCCTCGAACACCGGGGAGCTGTTTTTT
CDR3aa: CASSQRTSGRASNTGELFF
d_gene: TRBD2
v_gene: TRBV4-2
j_gene: TRBJ2-2
abundance: few

CDR3nt: TGTGCCAGTAGTCAGCGGGGAGAGCAGTACTTC
CDR3aa: CASSQRGEQYF
d_gene: TRBD2
v_gene: TRBV19
j_gene: TRBJ2-7
abundance: few

CDR3nt: TGTGCCAGCAGTTTATCTGGCTACGGGGGGGATACGCAGTATTTT
CDR3aa: CASSLSGYGGDTQYF
d_gene: TRBD2
v_gene: TRBV28
j_gene: TRBJ2-3
abundance: few

CDR3nt: TGTGCCAGCAGCAACCCGGGACTGCAGCGGACCCAGTACTTC
CDR3aa: CASSNPGLQRTQYF
d_gene: .
v_gene: TRBV21-1
j_gene: TRBJ2-5
abundance: .

CDR3nt: TGTGCCAGCAGCTTAGAACAGGGCCCCCCTATTTTTGGCTACACCTTC
CDR3aa: CASSLEQGPPIFGYTF
d_gene: .
v_gene: TRBV7-9
j_gene: TRBJ1-2
abundance: few

CDR3nt: TGTGCCAGCAGTGAAAGGGCCCGGGGATATGGCTACACCTTC
CDR3aa: CASSERARGYGYTF
d_gene: .
v_gene: TRBV6-5
j_gene: TRBJ1-2
abundance: few

CDR3nt: TGCAGCGTTGATAGCCGCCCAGGCACAGATACGCAGTATTTT
CDR3aa: CSVDSRPGTDTQYF
d_gene: .
v_gene: TRBV29-1
j_gene: TRBJ2-3
abundance: .

CDR3nt: TGTGCCAGCAGCGTAGATCAGGGTGGGTCCTACGAGCAGTACTTC
CDR3aa: CASSVDQGGSYEQYF
d_gene: .
v_gene: TRBV9
j_gene: TRBJ2-7
abundance: .

CDR3nt: TGTGCCAGCAGCTTACGACCGGACAGCTCCTACAATGAGCAGTTCTTC
CDR3aa: CASSLRPDSSYNEQFF
d_gene: .
v_gene: TRBV11-2
j_gene: TRBJ2-1
abundance: few

CDR3nt: TGTGCCAGCAGCTTAGGAGGTCCAGGGAAGTACGAGCAGTACTTC
CDR3aa: CASSLGGPGKYEQYF
d_gene: .
v_gene: TRBV7-8
j_gene: TRBJ2-7
abundance: .